The 18 T cell receptor beta chains given below trace back to one sample, sequenced in a study of shared clonotypes between healthy human individuals. TCRdb's copy holds only in-frame clones and misses some; the assay was immunoSEQ multiplex PCR. Among some 2,000,000 clones listed, about 95% were seen once. The naive CD8 fraction comprised CD45RO-negative cells positively selected for CCR7 and excluded terminally differentiated effector memory CD45RA+ cells. Input material: naive CD8+ T cells sorted from blood. All receptors come from a man aged 18 to 29 in good health.

On this clone itself: This same CDR3 is encoded by further DNA sequences in the sample. The rearrangement uses TRBV9 and TRBJ2-1; 11 bases agree with TRBD2. The germline CDR1 and CDR2 sequences are SGDLS and YYNGEE. The CDR3 is 16 amino acids. With 0 bases clipped from V and 4 bases from J, the junction kept 3 bases outside the gene matches. Here the CDR3 reads CASSVGLAGLYNEQFF. CDR3 in DNA: TGTGCCAGCAGCGTAGGACTAGCGGGGCTGTACAATGAGCAGTTCTTC.

The genes are TRBV11-2 and TRBJ1-4, with D unresolved. The CDR3 contains 14 residues. V was cut by 5 bases and J by 8 bases, with 15 bases left in between. Germline-derived CDR1 and CDR2 are SGHAT and FQNNGV. The CDR3 loop reads CASSLRSGEEKLFF. The CDR3 coding sequence is TGTGCCAGCAGCCTCAGGAGCGGCGAGGAAAAACTGTTTTTT.

With respect to this clone: Other DNA sequences in the same sample also yield this CDR3. The J gene is TRBJ2-7, the V gene TRBV7-9, with D hard to call. CDR1 is SEHNR, CDR2 FQNEAQ, per germline (reference sequence). Deletions cut 3 bases from V and 2 bases from J, with 5 bases between. The CDR3 loop spans 12 amino acids. CDR3 residues: CASSFDPYEQYF. The CDR3 DNA follows: TGTGCCAGCAGCTTTGACCCCTACGAGCAGTACTTC.

This chain joins TRBV13 and TRBJ1-2; D possibly corresponds to TRBD1 (5 bases). The CDR3 extends over 15 amino acids. The V gene lost 5 bases and the J gene lost 3 bases, with 16 bases spanning the gap. CDR1 and CDR2 (germline): PRHDT, FYEKMQ (reference sequence). CDR3 nucleotides: TGTGCCAGCAGCGACGTAGGGACGGCACACTATGGCTACACCTTC. Residues: CASSDVGTAHYGYTF.

The rearrangement joins TRBV7-9 to TRBJ2-5; D is ambiguous. This CDR3 contains 17 residues. The V and J ends lost 1 base and 2 bases respectively, with 17 bases between them. Germline V CDR1 and CDR2: SEHNR, FQNEAQ (reference sequence). The CDR3 protein is CASSLEELISSQETQYF. CDR3 coding DNA: TGTGCCAGCAGCTTAGAAGAGTTGATTAGTTCGCAAGAGACCCAGTACTTC. Full variable domain (rest looked up from reference TRBV7-9 and TRBJ2-5): DTGVSQNPRHKITKRGQNVTFRCDPISEHNRLYWYRQTLGQGPEFLTYFQNEAQLEKSRLLSDRFSAERPKGSFSTLEIQRTEQGDSAMYLCASSLEELISSQETQYFGPGTRLLVL.

The gene calls are TRBV4-1 and TRBJ1-2; TRBD1 agrees at 8 bases. The J segment lost 6 bases and the V segment lost 1 base, leaving 7 bases of the junction unmatched. The CDR3 totals 15 residues. Germline loops: CDR1 MGHRA, CDR2 YSYEKL. In DNA, the CDR3 is TGCGCCAGCAGCCAAGGCTATGCGACAGGGGATGGCTACACCTTC. Amino acids: CASSQGYATGDGYTF.

In DNA, the CDR3 is TGCGCCAGCAGCCCCTATTTGGGACTAGCGGGGGGTAGCTCCTACAATGAGCAGTTCTTC. This translates into CASSPYLGLAGGSSYNEQFF. V gene TRBV4-1 combines with J gene TRBJ2-1; 15 bases match TRBD2. Germline V gives CDR1 MGHRA, CDR2 YSYEKL. J lost 0 bases, V lost 4 bases, and 10 bases had no gene match. The CDR3 is made up of 20 amino acids.

This rearrangement joins TRBV5-1 to TRBJ1-3; no clear D gene. V was clipped by 3 bases and J by 1 base, with 14 bases between them. From germline, CDR1 is SGHRS and CDR2 YFSETQ. CDR3 length: 16 residues. The CDR3 sequence: CASSWWAGGSGNTIYF. The CDR3 bases are TGCGCCAGCAGCTGGTGGGCCGGAGGATCTGGAAACACCATATATTTT.

This rearrangement joins TRBV29-1 to TRBJ1-2; 8 nucleotides line up with TRBD1. CDR1 is SQVTM, CDR2 ANQGSEA, per germline. The CDR3 is 14 amino acids. V was pared by 0 bases and J by 3 bases, with 3 bases of the junction left unmatched. CDR3 coding DNA: TGCAGCGTTGAAGAAGACAGGGGTTACTATGGCTACACCTTC. Translating it yields CSVEEDRGYYGYTF.

The rearrangement links TRBV6-1 to TRBJ2-7; 7 nucleotides line up with TRBD1. Germline V lookup: CDR1 MNHNS, CDR2 SASEGT. Unmatched junction bases numbered 10, after V lost 9 bases and J lost 2 bases. This CDR3 contains 14 residues. Written as DNA, the CDR3 is TGTGCCAGAGGACCAAACAGGGGAGCCTACGAGCAGTACTTC. Protein sequence: CARGPNRGAYEQYF.

This clone occurred a few times. The V call is TRBV4-1, the J call TRBJ1-5; D gene uncertain. V was cut by 4 bases and J by 0 bases, with 10 bases left in between. Germline V gene lookup returns CDR1 MGHRA and CDR2 YSYEKL. This CDR3 is 15 amino acids long. CDR3 in DNA: TGCGCCAGCAGCCCAGTCCCCGGTAGCAATCAGCCCCAGCATTTT. Translating gives CASSPVPGSNQPQHF.

J is TRBJ2-5 and V is TRBV19, with TRBD1 matching over 7 bases. The trim removed 6 bases at V and 3 bases at J, leaving 4 bases unmatched. Per the germline V gene, CDR1 is LNHDA and CDR2 is SQIVND (reference sequence). The CDR3 consists of 13 residues. CDR3: CASRNRGEETQYF. In DNA form, the CDR3 reads TGTGCCAGTAGAAACAGGGGCGAAGAGACCCAGTACTTC.

The CDR3 loop reads CSVEKGTGVNEQYF. CDR3 DNA: TGCAGCGTTGAAAAAGGGACAGGGGTAAATGAGCAGTACTTC. The chain links TRBV29-1 to TRBJ2-7, with TRBD1 matching 10 bases. The J segment lost 7 bases and the V segment lost 2 bases, leaving 8 bases of the junction unmatched. The germline V gene encodes CDR1 SQVTM and CDR2 ANQGSEA. This CDR3 comprises 14 residues.

The gene calls are TRBV2 and TRBJ2-3; 8 bases match TRBD2. This CDR3 comprises 15 residues. The V gene end was trimmed by 6 bases and the J gene end by 2 bases; junction bases not matched to a gene: 7. Germline V gives CDR1 SNHLY, CDR2 FYNNEI. The CDR3 protein is CASSATSADTDTQYF. CDR3 nucleotide sequence: TGTGCCAGCAGCGCGACTAGCGCTGACACAGATACGCAGTATTTT.

This clone was observed a single time. This chain links TRBV5-5 with TRBJ1-1; maybe TRBD1 (6 bases). Germline V lookup: CDR1 SGHKS, CDR2 YYEKEE (reference sequence). The CDR3 runs to 13 residues. Deletions cut 3 bases from V and 4 bases from J, with 10 bases between. The CDR3 sequence: CASSWDTSTEAFF. CDR3 nucleotides: TGTGCCAGCAGCTGGGACACTAGCACTGAAGCTTTCTTT.

The chain combines TRBV4-3 with TRBJ2-5; weak D call: TRBD2 (5 bases). The V gene's germline CDR1 is LGHNA and CDR2 YSLEER. This CDR3 spans 15 amino acids. The germline V and J ends were trimmed by 1 base and 2 bases, with 11 bases remaining between them. The CDR3 region has the DNA TGCGCCAGCAGCCAAGGAAGCGGACCTCAAGAGACCCAGTACTTC. Its translation is CASSQGSGPQETQYF.

The chain combines TRBV9 with TRBJ2-7; 7 bases are shared with TRBD2. Germline CDR1 SGDLS, CDR2 YYNGEE. Trimming removed 0 bases from V and 5 bases from J; junction bases left unmatched: 5. This CDR3 spans 14 amino acids. The CDR3 DNA follows: TGTGCCAGCAGCGTAGGCGGGAGTGACCACGAGCAGTACTTC. Its translation: CASSVGGSDHEQYF.

The chain recombines TRBV19 with TRBJ2-1; 7 bases map to TRBD1. Looked up from germline, CDR1 is LNHDA and CDR2 is SQIVND (reference sequence). Trimming at V came to 4 bases and at J to 7 bases, leaving 10 bases not matched to a gene. This CDR3 contains 15 residues. Written as DNA, the CDR3 is TGTGCCAGTAGTACCTATAGGGGGCCTAGGAATGAGCAGTTCTTC. Translation: CASSTYRGPRNEQFF. The full variable domain, completed using reference TRBV19 and TRBJ2-1, is DGGITQSPKYLFRKEGQNVTLSCEQNLNHDAMYWYRQDPGQGLRLIYYSQIVNDFQKGDIAEGYSVSREKKESFPLTVTSAQKNPTAFYLCASSTYRGPRNEQFFGPGTRLTVL.